The sequence of this T cell receptor (beta chain) was determined in a study of T cells in Graves' hyperthyroidism and ophthalmopathy. With V trimmed by 6 bases and J by 6 bases, 13 bases remained unmatched. The CDR3 has 16 amino acids. Germline lookup yields CDR1 MNHEY and CDR2 SMNVEV (reference sequence). From RNA transcripts, TCR beta CDR3 regions were amplified. TCR CDR3 regions were first amplified by RT-PCR with HTBI primers. TCRdb used MiXCR to reprocess the multiplex PCR reads, holding one entry per CDR3 protein. Of 490,000 or so distinct CDR3 sequences detected, more than 15% appear once; the ten largest clones hold 25% to 30%. This clonotype has a handful of counts. Disease duration was under 3 months in the ophthalmopathy patients, who also had a Clinical Activity Score of at least 3 and a NOSPECS grade of at least 4. A patient was excluded if there was uncontrolled infection, other autoimmune disease, pregnancy or lactation. PBMCs came from about 10 ml fresh peripheral blood.

Sequencing input: blood. This sequence joins TRBV27 and TRBJ2-4; 8 bases fit TRBD1. This sequence originates from a woman aged 25-40 years with Graves' ophthalmopathy. In nucleotides, the CDR3 is TGTGCCAGCAGCCAACGCAGGGGGCAAAGTGGAAACATTCAGTACTTC. Its protein is CASSQRRGQSGNIQYF.